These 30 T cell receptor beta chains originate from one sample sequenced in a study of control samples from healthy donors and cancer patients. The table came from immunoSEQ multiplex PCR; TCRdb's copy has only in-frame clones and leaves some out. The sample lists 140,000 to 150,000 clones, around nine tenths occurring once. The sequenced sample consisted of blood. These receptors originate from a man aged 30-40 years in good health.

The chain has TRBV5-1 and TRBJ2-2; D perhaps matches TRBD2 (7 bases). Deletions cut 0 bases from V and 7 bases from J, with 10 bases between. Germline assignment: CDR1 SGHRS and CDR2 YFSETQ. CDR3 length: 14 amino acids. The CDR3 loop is CASSLDREGGELFF. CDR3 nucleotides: TGCGCCAGCAGCTTGGACAGGGAGGGCGGGGAGCTGTTTTTT.

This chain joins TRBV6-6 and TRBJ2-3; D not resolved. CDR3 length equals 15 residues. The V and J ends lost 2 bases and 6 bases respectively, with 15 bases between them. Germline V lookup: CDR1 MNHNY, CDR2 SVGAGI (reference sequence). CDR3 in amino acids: CASSYVEQHSDTQYF. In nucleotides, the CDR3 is TGTGCCAGCAGTTACGTAGAGCAACATTCGGATACGCAGTATTTT.

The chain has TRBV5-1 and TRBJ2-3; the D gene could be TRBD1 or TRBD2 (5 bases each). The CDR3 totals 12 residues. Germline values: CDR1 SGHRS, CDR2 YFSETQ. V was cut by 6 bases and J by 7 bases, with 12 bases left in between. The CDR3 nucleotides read TGCGCCAGCATGGGGGACCTCAATACGCAGTATTTT. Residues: CASMGDLNTQYF.

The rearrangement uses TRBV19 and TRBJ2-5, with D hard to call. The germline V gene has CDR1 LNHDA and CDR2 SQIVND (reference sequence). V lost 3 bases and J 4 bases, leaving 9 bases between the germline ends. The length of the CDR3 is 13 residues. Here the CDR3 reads CASSIYLGETQYF. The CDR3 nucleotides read TGTGCCAGTAGTATTTATCTAGGAGAGACCCAGTACTTC.

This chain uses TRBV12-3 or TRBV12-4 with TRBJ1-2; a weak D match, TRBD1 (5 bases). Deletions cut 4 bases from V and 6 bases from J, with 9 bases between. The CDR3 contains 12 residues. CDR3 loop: CASSSWDHGYTF. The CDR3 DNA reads TGTGCCAGCAGTTCTTGGGACCATGGCTACACCTTC.

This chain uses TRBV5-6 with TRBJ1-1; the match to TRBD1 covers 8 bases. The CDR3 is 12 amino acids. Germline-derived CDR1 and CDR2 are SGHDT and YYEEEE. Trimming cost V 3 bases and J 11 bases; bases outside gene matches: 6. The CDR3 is CASSSWTGWAFF. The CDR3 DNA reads TGTGCCAGCAGCTCCTGGACAGGGTGGGCTTTCTTT.

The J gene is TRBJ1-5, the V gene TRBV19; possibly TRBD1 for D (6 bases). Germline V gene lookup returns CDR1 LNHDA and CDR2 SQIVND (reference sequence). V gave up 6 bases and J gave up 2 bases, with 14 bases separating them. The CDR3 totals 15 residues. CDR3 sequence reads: CASSRVGGGNQPQHF. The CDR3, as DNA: TGTGCCAGTAGCCGTGTCGGGGGCGGCAATCAGCCCCAGCATTTT.

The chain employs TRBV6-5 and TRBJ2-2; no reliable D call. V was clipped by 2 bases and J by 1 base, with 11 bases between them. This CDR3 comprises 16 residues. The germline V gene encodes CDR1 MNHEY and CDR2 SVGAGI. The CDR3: CASSYGFDKNTGELFF. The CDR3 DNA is TGTGCCAGCAGTTACGGTTTCGACAAGAACACCGGGGAGCTGTTTTTT.

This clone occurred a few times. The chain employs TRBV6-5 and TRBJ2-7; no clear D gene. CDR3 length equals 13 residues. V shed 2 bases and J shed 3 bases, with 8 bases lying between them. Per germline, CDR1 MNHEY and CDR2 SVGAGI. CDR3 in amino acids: CASSYSPSYEQYF. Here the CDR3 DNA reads TGTGCCAGCAGTTACAGCCCTAGCTACGAGCAGTACTTC.

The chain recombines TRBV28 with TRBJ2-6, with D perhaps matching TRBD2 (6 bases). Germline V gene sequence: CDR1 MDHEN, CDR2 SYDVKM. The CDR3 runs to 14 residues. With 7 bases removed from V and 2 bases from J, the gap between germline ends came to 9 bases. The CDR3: CASTSDPGANVLTF. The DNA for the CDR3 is TGTGCCAGCACTAGCGACCCTGGGGCCAACGTCCTGACTTTC. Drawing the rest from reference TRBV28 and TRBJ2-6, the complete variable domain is DVKVTQSSRYLVKRTGEKVFLECVQDMDHENMFWYRQDPGLGLRLIYFSYDVKMKEKGDIPEGYSVSREKKERFSLILESASTNQTSMYLCASTSDPGANVLTFGAGSRLTVL.

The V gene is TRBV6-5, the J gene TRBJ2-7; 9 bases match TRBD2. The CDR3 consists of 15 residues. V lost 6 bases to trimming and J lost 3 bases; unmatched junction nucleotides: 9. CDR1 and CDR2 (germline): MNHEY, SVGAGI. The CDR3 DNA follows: TGTGCCAGCAGCCCCGGGACTAGCCCTTTCTACGAGCAGTACTTC. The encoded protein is CASSPGTSPFYEQYF.

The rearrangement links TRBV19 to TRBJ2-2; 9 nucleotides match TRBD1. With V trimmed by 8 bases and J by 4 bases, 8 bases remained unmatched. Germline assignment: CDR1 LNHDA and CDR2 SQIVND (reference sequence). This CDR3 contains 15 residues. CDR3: CASAPGQGVTGELFF. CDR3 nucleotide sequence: TGTGCCAGTGCCCCGGGACAGGGTGTCACCGGGGAGCTGTTTTTT.

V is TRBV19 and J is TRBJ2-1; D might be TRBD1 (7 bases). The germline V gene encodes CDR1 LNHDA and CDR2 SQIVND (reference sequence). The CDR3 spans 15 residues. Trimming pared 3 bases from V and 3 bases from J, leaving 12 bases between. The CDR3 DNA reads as TGTGCCAGTAGTATCGCGGGGACAGACTACAATGAGCAGTTCTTC. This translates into CASSIAGTDYNEQFF.

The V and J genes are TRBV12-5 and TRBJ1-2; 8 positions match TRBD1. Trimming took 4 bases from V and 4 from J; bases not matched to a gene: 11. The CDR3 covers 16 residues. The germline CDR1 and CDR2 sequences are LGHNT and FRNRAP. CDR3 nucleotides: TGTGCTAGTGGTTCCCCTGGACAGGGAGACCTCTATGGCTACACCTTC. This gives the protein CASGSPGQGDLYGYTF.

The CDR3, as DNA: TGTGCCAGCAGCGTAGTTTGGAGGGACACTGAAGCTTTCTTT. The encoded protein is CASSVVWRDTEAFF. V and J are TRBV9 and TRBJ1-1; D gene ambiguous. Germline V gives CDR1 SGDLS, CDR2 YYNGEE. The germline V and J ends were trimmed by 0 bases and 3 bases, with 9 bases remaining between them. The length of the CDR3 is 14 residues.

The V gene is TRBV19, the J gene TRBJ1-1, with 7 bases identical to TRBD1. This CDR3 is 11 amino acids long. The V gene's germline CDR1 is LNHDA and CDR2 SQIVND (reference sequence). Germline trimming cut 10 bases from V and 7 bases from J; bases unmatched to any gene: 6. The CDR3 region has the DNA TGTGCCACCGAGGGGGCTAGTGAAGCTTTCTTT. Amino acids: CATEGASEAFF. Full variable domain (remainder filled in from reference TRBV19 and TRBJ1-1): DGGITQSPKYLFRKEGQNVTLSCEQNLNHDAMYWYRQDPGQGLRLIYYSQIVNDFQKGDIAEGYSVSREKKESFPLTVTSAQKNPTAFYLCATEGASEAFFGQGTRLTVV.

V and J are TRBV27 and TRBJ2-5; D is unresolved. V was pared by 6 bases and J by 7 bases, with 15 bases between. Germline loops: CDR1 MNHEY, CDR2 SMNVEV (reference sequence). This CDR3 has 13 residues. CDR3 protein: CASRPPGPGTQYF. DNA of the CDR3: TGTGCCAGCAGACCCCCCGGCCCCGGGACCCAGTACTTC.

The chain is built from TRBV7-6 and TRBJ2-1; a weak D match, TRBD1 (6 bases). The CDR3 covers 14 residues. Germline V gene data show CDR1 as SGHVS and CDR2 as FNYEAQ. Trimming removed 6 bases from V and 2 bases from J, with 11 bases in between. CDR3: CASSPTGTYNEQFF. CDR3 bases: TGTGCCAGCAGTCCGACAGGTACCTACAATGAGCAGTTCTTC.

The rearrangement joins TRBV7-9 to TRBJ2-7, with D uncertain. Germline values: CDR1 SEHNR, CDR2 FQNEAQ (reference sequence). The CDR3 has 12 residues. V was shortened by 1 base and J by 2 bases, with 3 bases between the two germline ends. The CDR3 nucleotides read TGTGCCAGCAGCTTAGTACCCTACGAGCAGTACTTC. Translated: CASSLVPYEQYF. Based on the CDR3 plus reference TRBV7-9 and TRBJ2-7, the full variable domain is DTGVSQNPRHKITKRGQNVTFRCDPISEHNRLYWYRQTLGQGPEFLTYFQNEAQLEKSRLLSDRFSAERPKGSFSTLEIQRTEQGDSAMYLCASSLVPYEQYFGPGTRLTVT.

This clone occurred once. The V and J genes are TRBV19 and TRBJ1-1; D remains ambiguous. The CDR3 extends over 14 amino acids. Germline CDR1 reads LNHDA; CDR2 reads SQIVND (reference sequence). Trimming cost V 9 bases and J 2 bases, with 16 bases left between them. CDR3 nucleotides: TGTGCCAGCACACAAGGGAGATATAACACTGAAGCTTTCTTT. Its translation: CASTQGRYNTEAFF.

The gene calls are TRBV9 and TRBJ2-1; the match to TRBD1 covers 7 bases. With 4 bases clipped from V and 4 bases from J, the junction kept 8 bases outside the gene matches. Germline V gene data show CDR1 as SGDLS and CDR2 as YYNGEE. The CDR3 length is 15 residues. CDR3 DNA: TGTGCCAGCAGCCCTGACAGGGTTGGGTACAATGAGCAGTTCTTC. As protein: CASSPDRVGYNEQFF.

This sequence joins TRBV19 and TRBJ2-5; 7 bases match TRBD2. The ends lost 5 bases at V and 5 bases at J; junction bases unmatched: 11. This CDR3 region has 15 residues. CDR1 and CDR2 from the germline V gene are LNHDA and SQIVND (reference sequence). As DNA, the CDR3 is TGTGCCAGTAGTTCGCAGGGACTACCGGGGGAGACCCAGTACTTC. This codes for CASSSQGLPGETQYF.

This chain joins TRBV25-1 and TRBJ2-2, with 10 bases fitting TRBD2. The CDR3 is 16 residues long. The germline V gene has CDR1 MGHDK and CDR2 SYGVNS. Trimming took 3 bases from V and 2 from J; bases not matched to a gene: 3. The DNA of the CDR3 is TGTGCCAGCAGTGATCCTAGCGGGAGAAACACCGGGGAGCTGTTTTTT. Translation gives CASSDPSGRNTGELFF.

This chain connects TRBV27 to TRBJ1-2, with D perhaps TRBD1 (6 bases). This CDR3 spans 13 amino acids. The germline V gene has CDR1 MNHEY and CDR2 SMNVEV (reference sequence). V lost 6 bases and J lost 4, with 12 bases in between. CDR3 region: CASSDRTFYGYTF. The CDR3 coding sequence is TGTGCCAGCAGCGACAGGACATTCTATGGCTACACCTTC.

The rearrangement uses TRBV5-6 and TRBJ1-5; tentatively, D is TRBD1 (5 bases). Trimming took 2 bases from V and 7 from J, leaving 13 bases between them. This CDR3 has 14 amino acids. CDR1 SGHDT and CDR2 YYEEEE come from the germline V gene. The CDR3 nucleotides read TGTGCCAGCAGCTTACGGGGCCTAGGCCAGCCCCAGCATTTT. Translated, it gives CASSLRGLGQPQHF.

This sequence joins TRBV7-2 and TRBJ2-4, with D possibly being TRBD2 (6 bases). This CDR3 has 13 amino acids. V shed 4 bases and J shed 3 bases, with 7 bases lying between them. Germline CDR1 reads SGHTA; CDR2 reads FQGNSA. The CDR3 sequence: CASSWGDKNIQYF. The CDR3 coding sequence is TGTGCCAGCAGCTGGGGGGACAAAAACATTCAGTACTTC.

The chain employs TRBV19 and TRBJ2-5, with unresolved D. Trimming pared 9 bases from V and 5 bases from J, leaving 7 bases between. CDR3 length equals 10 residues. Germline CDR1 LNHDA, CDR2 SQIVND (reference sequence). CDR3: CASPYETQYF. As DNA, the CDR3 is TGTGCCAGCCCATACGAGACCCAGTACTTC.

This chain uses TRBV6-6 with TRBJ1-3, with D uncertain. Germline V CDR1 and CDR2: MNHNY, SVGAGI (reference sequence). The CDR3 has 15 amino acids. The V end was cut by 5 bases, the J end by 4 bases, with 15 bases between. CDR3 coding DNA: TGTGCCAGCAGTGAGCTGGGGTCGCGGGGAAACACCATATATTTT. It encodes CASSELGSRGNTIYF.

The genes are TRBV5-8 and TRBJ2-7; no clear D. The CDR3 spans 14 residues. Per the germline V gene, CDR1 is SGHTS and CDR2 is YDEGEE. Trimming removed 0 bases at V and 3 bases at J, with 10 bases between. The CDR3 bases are TGTGCCAGCAGCTTGGAATTGGCTTTCTACGAGCAGTACTTC. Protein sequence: CASSLELAFYEQYF. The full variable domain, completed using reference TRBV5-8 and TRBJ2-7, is EAGVTQSPTHLIKTRGQQATLRCSPISGHTSVYWYQQALGLGLQFLLWYDEGEERNRGNFPPRFSGRQFPNYSSELNVNALELEDSALYLCASSLELAFYEQYFGPGTRLTVT.

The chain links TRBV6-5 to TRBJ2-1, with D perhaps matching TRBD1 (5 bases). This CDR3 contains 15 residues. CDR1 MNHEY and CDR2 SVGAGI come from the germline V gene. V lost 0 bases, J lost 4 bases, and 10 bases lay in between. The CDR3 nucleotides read TGTGCCAGCAGTTACTCGTCTAGGGGTTACAATGAGCAGTTCTTC. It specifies CASSYSSRGYNEQFF.